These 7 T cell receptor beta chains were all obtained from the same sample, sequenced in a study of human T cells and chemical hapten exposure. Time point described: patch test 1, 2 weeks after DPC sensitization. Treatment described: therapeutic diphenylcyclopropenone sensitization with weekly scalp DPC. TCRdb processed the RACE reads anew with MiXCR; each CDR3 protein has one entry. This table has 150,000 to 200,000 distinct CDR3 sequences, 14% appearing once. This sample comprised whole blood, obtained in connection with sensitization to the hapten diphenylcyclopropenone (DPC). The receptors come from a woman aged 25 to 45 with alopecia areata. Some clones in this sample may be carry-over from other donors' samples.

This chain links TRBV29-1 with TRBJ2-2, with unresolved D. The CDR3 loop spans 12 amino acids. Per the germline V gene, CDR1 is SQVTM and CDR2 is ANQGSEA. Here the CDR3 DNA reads TGCAGTGTTCAATCCGGAAACGGGGAGCTGTTTTTT. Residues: CSVQSGNGELFF.

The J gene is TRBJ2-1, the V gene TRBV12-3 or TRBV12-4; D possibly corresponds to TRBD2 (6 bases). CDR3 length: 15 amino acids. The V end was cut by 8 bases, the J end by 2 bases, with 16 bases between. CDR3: CASGARDFAYNEQFF. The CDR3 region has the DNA TGTGCCAGCGGAGCCCGGGACTTCGCCTACAATGAGCAGTTCTTC.

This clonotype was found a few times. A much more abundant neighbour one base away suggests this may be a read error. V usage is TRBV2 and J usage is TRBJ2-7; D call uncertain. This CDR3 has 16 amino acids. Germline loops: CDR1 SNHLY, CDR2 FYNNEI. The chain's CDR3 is CANSEDGIRLRLEQYF. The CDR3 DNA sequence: TGTGCCAACAGTGAAGATGGGATAAGACTCAGGCTGGAGCAGTACTTC.

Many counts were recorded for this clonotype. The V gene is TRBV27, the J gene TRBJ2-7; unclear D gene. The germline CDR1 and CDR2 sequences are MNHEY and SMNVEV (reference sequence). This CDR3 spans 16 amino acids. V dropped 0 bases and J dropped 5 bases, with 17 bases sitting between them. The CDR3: CASSLSPPRTGDEQYF. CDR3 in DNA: TGTGCCAGCAGTTTATCGCCCCCTCGAACGGGTGACGAGCAGTACTTC.

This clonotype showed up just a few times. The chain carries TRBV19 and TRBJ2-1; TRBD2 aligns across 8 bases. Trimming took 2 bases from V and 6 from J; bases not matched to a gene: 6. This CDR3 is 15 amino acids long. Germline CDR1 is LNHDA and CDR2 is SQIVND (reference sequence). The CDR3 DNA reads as TGTGCCAGTAGTATATCGGGGGGGGCCCCCAATGAGCAGTTCTTC. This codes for CASSISGGAPNEQFF.

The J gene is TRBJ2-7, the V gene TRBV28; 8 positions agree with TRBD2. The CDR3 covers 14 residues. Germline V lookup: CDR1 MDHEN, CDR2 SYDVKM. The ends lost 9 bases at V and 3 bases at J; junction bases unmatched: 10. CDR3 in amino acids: CASLRGGPNYEQYF. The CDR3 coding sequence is TGTGCCAGTCTACGGGGGGGGCCCAACTACGAGCAGTACTTC.

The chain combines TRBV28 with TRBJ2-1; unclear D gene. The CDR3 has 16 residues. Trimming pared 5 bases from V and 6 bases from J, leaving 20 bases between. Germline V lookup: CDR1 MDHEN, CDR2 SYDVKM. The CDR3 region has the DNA TGTGCCAGCAGTGGGGTTGTAGGGCCTACCCCCAATGAGCAGTTCTTC. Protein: CASSGVVGPTPNEQFF. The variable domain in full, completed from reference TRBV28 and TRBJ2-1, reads DVKVTQSSRYLVKRTGEKVFLECVQDMDHENMFWYRQDPGLGLRLIYFSYDVKMKEKGDIPEGYSVSREKKERFSLILESASTNQTSMYLCASSGVVGPTPNEQFFGPGTRLTVL.